One T cell receptor beta chain is described in this entry. The data belong to a study of cytomegalovirus exposure and HLA in healthy donors. Assay used: immunoSEQ multiplex PCR; TCRdb lists only in-frame clones, some missing. The sample has around 300,000 clones, about 85% seen once. The trim removed 6 bases at V and 5 bases at J, leaving 17 bases unmatched. The CDR3 is 17 residues long. Per germline, CDR1 SNHLY and CDR2 FYNNEI. The source material was PBMCs. This sequence originates from a woman in her twenties or thirties in good health and CMV-seropositive. The chain employs TRBV2 and TRBJ2-5, with TRBD1 matching over 8 bases. CDR3 sequence: CASRDGQGSGAVETQYF. Here the CDR3 DNA reads TGTGCCAGCAGGGATGGACAGGGAAGTGGGGCAGTGGAGACCCAGTACTTC.